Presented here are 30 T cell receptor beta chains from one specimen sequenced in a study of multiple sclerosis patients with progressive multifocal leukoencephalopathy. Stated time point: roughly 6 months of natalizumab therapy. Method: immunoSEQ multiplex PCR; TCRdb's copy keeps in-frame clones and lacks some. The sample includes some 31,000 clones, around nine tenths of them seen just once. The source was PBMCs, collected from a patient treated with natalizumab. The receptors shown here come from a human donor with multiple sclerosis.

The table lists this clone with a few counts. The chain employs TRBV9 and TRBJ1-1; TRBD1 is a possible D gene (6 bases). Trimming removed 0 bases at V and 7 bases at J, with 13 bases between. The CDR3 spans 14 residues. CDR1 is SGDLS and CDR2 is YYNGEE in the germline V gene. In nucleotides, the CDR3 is TGTGCCAGCAGCGTAGAGGGGGGAGCAGGTGAAGCTTTCTTT. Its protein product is CASSVEGGAGEAFF.

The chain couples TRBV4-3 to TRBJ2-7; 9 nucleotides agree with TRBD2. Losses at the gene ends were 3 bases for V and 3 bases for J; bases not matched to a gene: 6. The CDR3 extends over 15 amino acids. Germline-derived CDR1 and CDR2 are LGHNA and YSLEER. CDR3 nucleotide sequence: TGCGCCAGCAGCCAGCGGCTAGCGGGATTCTACGAGCAGTACTTC. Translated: CASSQRLAGFYEQYF.

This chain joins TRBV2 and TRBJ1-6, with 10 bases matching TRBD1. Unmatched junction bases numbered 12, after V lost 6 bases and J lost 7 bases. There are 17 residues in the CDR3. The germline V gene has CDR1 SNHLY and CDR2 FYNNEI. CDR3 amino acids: CASRTTGTGAGNSPLHF. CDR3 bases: TGTGCCAGCAGGACAACCGGGACAGGGGCTGGGAATTCACCCCTCCACTTT.

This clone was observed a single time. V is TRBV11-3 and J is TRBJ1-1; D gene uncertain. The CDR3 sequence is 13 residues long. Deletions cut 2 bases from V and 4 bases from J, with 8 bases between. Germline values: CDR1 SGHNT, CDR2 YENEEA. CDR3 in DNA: TGTGCCAGCAGCTTATTCCGGGCCACTGAAGCTTTCTTT. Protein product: CASSLFRATEAFF.

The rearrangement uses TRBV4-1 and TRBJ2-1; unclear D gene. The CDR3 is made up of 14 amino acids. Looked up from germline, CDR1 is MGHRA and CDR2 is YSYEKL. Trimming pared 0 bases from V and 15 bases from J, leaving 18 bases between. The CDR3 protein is CASSQEVIDEVRFF. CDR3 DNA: TGCGCCAGCAGCCAAGAAGTTATCGACGAGGTTCGGTTCTTC.

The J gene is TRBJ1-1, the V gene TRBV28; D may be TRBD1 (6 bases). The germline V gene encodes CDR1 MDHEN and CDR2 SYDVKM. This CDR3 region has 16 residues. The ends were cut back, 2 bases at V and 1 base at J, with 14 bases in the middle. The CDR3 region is CASSLAQGQGNTEAFF. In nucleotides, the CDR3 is TGTGCCAGCAGTTTAGCCCAGGGGCAGGGGAACACTGAAGCTTTCTTT.

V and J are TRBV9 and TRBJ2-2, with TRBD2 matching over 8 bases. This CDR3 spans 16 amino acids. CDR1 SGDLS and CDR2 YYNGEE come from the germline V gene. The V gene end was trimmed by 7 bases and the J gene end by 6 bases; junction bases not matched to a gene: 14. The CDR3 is CASAPHRTSFAGELFF. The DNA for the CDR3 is TGTGCCAGCGCTCCCCACCGGACTAGCTTTGCCGGGGAGCTGTTTTTT.

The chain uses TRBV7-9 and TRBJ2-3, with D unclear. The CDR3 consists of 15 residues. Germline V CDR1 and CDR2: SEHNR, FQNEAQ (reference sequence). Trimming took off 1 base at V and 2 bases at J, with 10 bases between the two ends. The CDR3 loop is CASSLGVVHTDTQYF. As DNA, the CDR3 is TGTGCCAGCAGCTTAGGCGTAGTCCACACAGATACGCAGTATTTT.

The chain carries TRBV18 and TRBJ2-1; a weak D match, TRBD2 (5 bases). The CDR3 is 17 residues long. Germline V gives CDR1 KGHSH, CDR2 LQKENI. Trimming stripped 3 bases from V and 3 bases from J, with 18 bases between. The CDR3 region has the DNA TGTGCCAGCTCACCTTTTCGGGAACGGCGACTCTACAATGAGCAGTTCTTC. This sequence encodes CASSPFRERRLYNEQFF.

CDR3: CASSYLGPQGTEAFF. CDR3 in DNA: TGTGCCAGCAGTTATCTAGGGCCCCAGGGCACTGAAGCTTTCTTT. V usage is TRBV6-5 and J usage is TRBJ1-1; D is possibly TRBD1 (5 bases). CDR1 MNHEY and CDR2 SVGAGI come from the germline V gene. V lost 3 bases and J lost 4, with 15 bases in between. The CDR3 is 15 residues long.

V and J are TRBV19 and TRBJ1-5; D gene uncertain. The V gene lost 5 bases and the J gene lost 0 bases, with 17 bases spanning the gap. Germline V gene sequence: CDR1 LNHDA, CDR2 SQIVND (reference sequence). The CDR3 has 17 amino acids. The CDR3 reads CASSRSPFVGSNQPQHF. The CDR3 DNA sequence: TGTGCCAGTAGTCGCTCTCCTTTCGTGGGTAGCAATCAGCCCCAGCATTTT.

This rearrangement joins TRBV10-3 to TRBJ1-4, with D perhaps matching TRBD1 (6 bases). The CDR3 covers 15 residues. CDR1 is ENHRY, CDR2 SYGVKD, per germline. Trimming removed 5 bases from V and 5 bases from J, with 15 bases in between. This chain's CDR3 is CAISTSGGPNEKLFF. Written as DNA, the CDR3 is TGTGCCATCAGTACCTCGGGGGGGCCGAATGAAAAACTGTTTTTT.

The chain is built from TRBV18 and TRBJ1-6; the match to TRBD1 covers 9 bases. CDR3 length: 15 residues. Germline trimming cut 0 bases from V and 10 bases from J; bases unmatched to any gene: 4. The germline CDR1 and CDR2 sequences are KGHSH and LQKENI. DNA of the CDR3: TGTGCCAGCTCACCACCGGGACAGGGTTCATCACCCCTCCACTTT. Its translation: CASSPPGQGSSPLHF. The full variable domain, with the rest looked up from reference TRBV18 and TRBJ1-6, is NAGVMQNPRHLVRRRGQEARLRCSPMKGHSHVYWYRQLPEEGLKFMVYLQKENIIDESGMPKERFSAEFPKEGPSILRIQQVVRGDSAAYFCASSPPGQGSSPLHFGNGTRLTVT.

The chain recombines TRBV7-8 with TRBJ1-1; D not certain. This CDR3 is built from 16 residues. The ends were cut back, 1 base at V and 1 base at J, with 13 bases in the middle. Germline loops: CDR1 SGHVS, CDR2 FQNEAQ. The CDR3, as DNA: TGTGCCAGCAGCTTAGTCGTAAAGTCAGAGAACACTGAAGCTTTCTTT. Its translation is CASSLVVKSENTEAFF.

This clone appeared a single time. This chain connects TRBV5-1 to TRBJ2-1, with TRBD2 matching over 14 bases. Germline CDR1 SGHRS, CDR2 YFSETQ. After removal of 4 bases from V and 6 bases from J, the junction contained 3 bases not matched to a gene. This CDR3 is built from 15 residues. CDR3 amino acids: CASSPGLAGVNEQFF. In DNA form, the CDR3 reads TGCGCCAGCAGCCCGGGACTAGCGGGAGTCAATGAGCAGTTCTTC.

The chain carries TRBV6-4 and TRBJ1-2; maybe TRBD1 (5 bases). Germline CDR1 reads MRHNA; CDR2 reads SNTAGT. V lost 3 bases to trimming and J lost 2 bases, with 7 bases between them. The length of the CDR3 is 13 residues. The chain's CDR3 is CASSESGNYGYTF. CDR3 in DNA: TGTGCCAGCAGTGAATCAGGGAACTATGGCTACACCTTC.

CDR3 protein: CARGGQGSYNSPLHF. The CDR3 DNA follows: TGTGCCAGGGGGGGCCAGGGGTCCTATAATTCACCCCTCCACTTT. The chain is built from TRBV2 and TRBJ1-6, with D perhaps matching TRBD1 (6 bases). CDR3 length: 15 residues. V lost 9 bases to trimming and J lost 1 base, with 13 bases between them. Germline lookup yields CDR1 SNHLY and CDR2 FYNNEI.

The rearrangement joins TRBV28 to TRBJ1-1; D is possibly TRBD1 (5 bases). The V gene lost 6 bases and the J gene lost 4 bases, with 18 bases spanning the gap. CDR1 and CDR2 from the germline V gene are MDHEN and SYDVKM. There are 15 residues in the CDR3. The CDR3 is CASRPPGRPSTEAFF. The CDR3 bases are TGTGCCAGCAGACCCCCGGGACGCCCAAGCACTGAAGCTTTCTTT.

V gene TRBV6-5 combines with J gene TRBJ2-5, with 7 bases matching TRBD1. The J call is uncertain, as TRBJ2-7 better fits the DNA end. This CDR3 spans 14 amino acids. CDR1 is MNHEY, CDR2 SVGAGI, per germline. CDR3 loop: CASSRWTGSDEQYF. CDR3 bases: TGTGCCAGCAGTCGATGGACAGGTTCCGACGAGCAGTACTTC.

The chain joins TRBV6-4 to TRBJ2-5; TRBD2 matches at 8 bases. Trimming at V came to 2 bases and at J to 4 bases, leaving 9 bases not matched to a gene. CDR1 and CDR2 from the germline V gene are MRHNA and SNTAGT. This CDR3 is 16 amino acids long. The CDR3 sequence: CASSDREGGVIETQYF. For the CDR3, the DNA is TGTGCCAGCAGTGACCGGGAGGGGGGTGTTATAGAGACCCAGTACTTC.

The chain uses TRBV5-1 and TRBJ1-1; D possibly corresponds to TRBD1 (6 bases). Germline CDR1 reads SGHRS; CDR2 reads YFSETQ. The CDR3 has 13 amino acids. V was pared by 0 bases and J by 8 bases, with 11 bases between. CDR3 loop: CASSLGGRGEAFF. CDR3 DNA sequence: TGCGCCAGCAGCTTGGGGGGGCGCGGAGAAGCTTTCTTT.

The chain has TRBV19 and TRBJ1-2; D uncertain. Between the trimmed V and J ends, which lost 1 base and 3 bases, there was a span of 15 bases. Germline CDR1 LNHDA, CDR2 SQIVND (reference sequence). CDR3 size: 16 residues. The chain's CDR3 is CASSIARRPLDYGYTF. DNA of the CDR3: TGTGCCAGTAGTATAGCAAGGAGACCTTTGGACTATGGCTACACCTTC.

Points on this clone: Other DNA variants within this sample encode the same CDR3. Written as DNA, the CDR3 is TGTGCCAGCAGTGAGAGGGTGACGGGGGAGCAGTACTTC. Protein: CASSERVTGEQYF. V usage is TRBV6-1 and J usage is TRBJ2-7; perhaps TRBD2 as D (5 bases). The V gene lost 3 bases and the J gene lost 7 bases, with 13 bases spanning the gap. CDR1 is MNHNS, CDR2 SASEGT, per germline. There are 13 residues in the CDR3.

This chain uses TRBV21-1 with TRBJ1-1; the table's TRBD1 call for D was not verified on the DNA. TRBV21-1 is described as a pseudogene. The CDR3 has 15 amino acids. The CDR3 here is CASSRQKPPRSWAFF. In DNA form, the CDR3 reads TGTGCCAGCAGCCGACAAAAGCCTCCCCGGTCTTGGGCTTTCTTT.

The CDR3 nucleotides read TGTGCCAGCAGCCGCCAGACAGGAGAAGATACGCAGTATTTT. This gives the protein CASSRQTGEDTQYF. The chain employs TRBV7-2 and TRBJ2-3, with TRBD1 as a possible D gene (6 bases). V was pared by 5 bases and J by 5 bases, with 14 bases between. Germline V CDR1 and CDR2: SGHTA, FQGNSA. This CDR3 has 14 amino acids.

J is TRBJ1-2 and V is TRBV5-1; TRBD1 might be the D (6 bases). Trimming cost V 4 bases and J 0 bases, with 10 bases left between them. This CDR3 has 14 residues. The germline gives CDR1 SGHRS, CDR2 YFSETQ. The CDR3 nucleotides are TGCGCCAGCAGCCGGGACACCGCTAACTATGGCTACACCTTC. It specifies CASSRDTANYGYTF. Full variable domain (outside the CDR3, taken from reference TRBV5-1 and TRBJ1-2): KAGVTQTPRYLIKTRGQQVTLSCSPISGHRSVSWYQQTPGQGLQFLFEYFSETQRNKGNFPGRFSGRQFSNSRSEMNVSTLELGDSALYLCASSRDTANYGYTFGSGTRLTVV.

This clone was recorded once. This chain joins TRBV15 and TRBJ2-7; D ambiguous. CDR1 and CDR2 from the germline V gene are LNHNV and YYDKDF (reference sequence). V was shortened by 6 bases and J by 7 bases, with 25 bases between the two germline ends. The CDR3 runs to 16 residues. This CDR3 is CATSEKTTRPTREQYF. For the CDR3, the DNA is TGTGCCACCAGTGAGAAGACGACCCGTCCTACGAGAGAGCAGTACTTC.

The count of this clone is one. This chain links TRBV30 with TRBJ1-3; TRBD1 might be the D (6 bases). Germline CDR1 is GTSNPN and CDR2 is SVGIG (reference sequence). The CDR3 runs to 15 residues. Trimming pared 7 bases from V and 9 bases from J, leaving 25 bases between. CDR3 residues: CALLNRRGHVGTIYF. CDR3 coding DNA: TGTGCCTTATTGAACCGACGGGGACATGTGGGCACCATATATTTT.

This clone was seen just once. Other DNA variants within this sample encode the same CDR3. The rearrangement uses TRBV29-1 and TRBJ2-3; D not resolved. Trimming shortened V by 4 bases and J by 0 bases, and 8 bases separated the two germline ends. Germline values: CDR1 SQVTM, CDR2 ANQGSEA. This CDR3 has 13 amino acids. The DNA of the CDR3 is TGCAGCGTTGGGACGGCTAGCACAGATACGCAGTATTTT. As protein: CSVGTASTDTQYF.

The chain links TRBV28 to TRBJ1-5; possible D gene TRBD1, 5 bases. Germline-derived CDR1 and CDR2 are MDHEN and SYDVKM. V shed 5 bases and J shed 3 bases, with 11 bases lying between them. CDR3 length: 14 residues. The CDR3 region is CASSPDSANQPQHF. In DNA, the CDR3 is TGTGCCAGCAGTCCAGACAGCGCCAATCAGCCCCAGCATTTT.